These T cell receptor beta chains were read from a single sample in a study of regulatory T cells in long-lasting Graves disease. TCRdb fed the multiplex PCR reads into MiXCR, producing one record per CDR3 protein. The profile shows hundreds of thousands of distinct CDR3 sequences, around 15% of them singletons. The same sample was also studied in work on T cells in Graves' hyperthyroidism and ophthalmopathy.

The sequences come from peripheral blood mononuclear cells (PBMCs), collected at new diagnosis, from a patient treated with antithyroid drugs. The receptors originated from a woman in her forties or fifties with Graves disease. The CDR3 runs from the conserved cysteine through the conserved F or W. The D gene is left open where the match is weak. For some rows the clone size is stated as once, few or many, or as a class when expanded; others skip it.

V gene: TRBV28; D gene: -; clone size: -; J gene: TRBJ2-7; CDR3 protein: CASSFRARTSYEQYF; CDR3 DNA: TGTGCCAGCAGTTTTCGGGCCAGAACCTCCTACGAGCAGTACTTC
V gene: TRBV20-1; D gene: TRBD1; clone size: many; J gene: TRBJ1-2; CDR3 protein: CSAEPGQEADGYTF; CDR3 DNA: TGCAGTGCCGAACCGGGACAGGAGGCGGATGGCTACACCTTC
V gene: TRBV20-1; D gene: -; clone size: many; J gene: TRBJ2-7; CDR3 protein: CSARPRTFEQYF; CDR3 DNA: TGCAGTGCTAGACCCCGGACATTCGAGCAGTACTTC
V gene: TRBV11-3; D gene: TRBD2; clone size: many; J gene: TRBJ2-1; CDR3 protein: CASSLIAGGVNEQFF; CDR3 DNA: TGTGCCAGCAGCTTAATAGCGGGGGGCGTCAATGAGCAGTTCTTC
V gene: TRBV12-3/TRBV12-4; D gene: TRBD1; clone size: many; J gene: TRBJ1-6; CDR3 protein: CASSRTGGSNSPLHF; CDR3 DNA: TGTGCCAGCAGCCGGACAGGGGGTTCTAATTCACCCCTCCACTTT
V gene: TRBV20-1; D gene: TRBD2; clone size: few; J gene: TRBJ2-1; CDR3 protein: CSARPLAGYEQFF; CDR3 DNA: TGCAGTGCTAGACCCCTAGCGGGGTATGAGCAGTTCTTC
V gene: TRBV5-8; D gene: -; clone size: -; J gene: TRBJ2-3; CDR3 protein: CASRPSDPGYTQYF; CDR3 DNA: TGTGCCAGCAGACCGTCGGATCCTGGGTATACGCAGTATTTT
V gene: TRBV20-1; D gene: TRBD2; clone size: many; J gene: TRBJ2-1; CDR3 protein: CSARDIMTSHEQFF; CDR3 DNA: TGCAGTGCTAGAGATATAATGACTAGCCATGAGCAGTTCTTC
V gene: TRBV2; D gene: TRBD2; clone size: -; J gene: TRBJ2-2; CDR3 protein: CASSEGRAGVNTGELFF; CDR3 DNA: TGTGCCAGCAGTGAGGGTCGAGCGGGGGTAAACACCGGGGAGCTGTTTTTT
V gene: TRBV6-1; D gene: -; clone size: -; J gene: TRBJ1-3; CDR3 protein: CASTLGHIGNTIYF; CDR3 DNA: TGTGCCAGCACTCTCGGACATATTGGAAACACCATATATTTT
V gene: TRBV5-1; D gene: -; clone size: few; J gene: TRBJ2-2; CDR3 protein: CASTWRGNTGELFF; CDR3 DNA: TGCGCCAGCACTTGGAGAGGCAACACCGGGGAGCTGTTTTTT
V gene: TRBV4-1; D gene: TRBD1; clone size: -; J gene: TRBJ1-5; CDR3 protein: CASSQLQGGWYQPQHF; CDR3 DNA: TGCGCCAGCAGCCAGCTCCAGGGGGGTTGGTATCAGCCCCAGCATTTT